This T cell receptor (beta chain) was documented in a study of blood T cell repertoires in COVID-19. As for the study in general: The origin of the acute and convalescent COVID-19 samples was the United States, Italy and Spain. T cells, B-cell-depleted T cells, or PBMCs provided the cDNA or gDNA that served as material.

Per the original methods: Reference gene primer amplification in the assay estimated nucleated cell counts. TCRdb keeps only in-frame clones here, not all; method: immunoSEQ multiplex PCR. The D gene and trimming were derived from the DNA, and the V and J assignments and clone size from that table. The sample consists of 60,000 or so clones, 65% to 85% of them appearing once. The CDR3 consists of 16 residues. The germline V gene has CDR1 SGHRS and CDR2 YFSETQ. Trimming cost V 4 bases and J 6 bases; bases outside gene matches: 11. Sequencing input: peripheral blood. The chain is built from TRBV5-1 and TRBJ2-1; 9 nucleotides match TRBD1. This receptor was identified in a human donor in a cohort sampled during active COVID-19. In nucleotides, the CDR3 is TGCGCCAGCAGCCTGGAAACAGGGGGCATCGGCAATGAGCAGTTCTTC. This sequence encodes CASSLETGGIGNEQFF.